This entry is about one T cell receptor (beta chain). Its antigen is unknown. Per-nucleotide qualities are absent, and no much larger clonotype sits a single base away. This specimen comes from a study of shared clonotypes between healthy human individuals (TCRdb year 2020). With respect to the entire study: The cohort comprised two women and three men aged 18 to 49 years. For each donor, CD4 naive and CD4 memory were each run on three plates, CD8 naive on two plates, and CD8 memory on one plate. To estimate repertoire size and how much clonotype sharing occurs between individuals, the study deeply sequenced the blood TCR repertoires of five healthy adults. To increase sequencing depth and limit assay-specific biases, TCR repertoire library preparation and sequencing were carried out by different laboratories using diverse techniques. Leukapheresis yielded between about 0.94 and 8.9 billion PBMCs per donor. General study outcomes and caveats: Sampling was limited to blood, and TCR repertoires in tissue likely differ from TCR repertoires in blood. Estimated clonotype richness was generally larger for naive than for memory subsets. Because the study included only a small number of donors, the genetic and exposure-history diversity represented was limited. About 5% of naive CD4, 3.5% of naive CD8, around 2.3% of memory CD4, and approximately 0.39% of memory CD8 clonotypes were shared across four donors. Incomplete sequencing was indicated by rarefaction of sorted-subset datasets, despite the large sequencing depth. Pairwise subsampling indicated that sequencing depth was expected to affect the degree of clonotype sharing among donors. Compared with non-shared clonotypes, the clonotypes found in all four sorted-subset donors had higher generation probabilities.

Using the deep immunoSEQ assay, multiplex PCR amplified TCR CDR3 regions from genomic DNA. Genomic DNA extracted from each cell subset was distributed evenly over all wells of several immunoSEQ 96-well plates, and each plate served as one replicate. For sorted subsets, 200 to 250 ng of genomic DNA, equivalent to 30,000 or so T cell genomes, went into each replicate PCR. Purified libraries were measured with a Qubit 3.0 fluorometer, size-checked on a Bioanalyzer 2100, and measured again with the KAPA Library Quantification kit. Every immunoSEQ 96-well plate was sequenced on a separate single-read 150-cycle Illumina NextSeq 550 flow cell. In the original analysis: The immunoSEQ output contained only junctional sequences without quality scores, so filtering could not match that applied to full-length reads. To assign V/J genes and CDR3, sequences were annotated against IMGT germline references using PyIR, a Python wrapper for IgBLAST v1.9. Reads with weak V/J assignments (E-value above 1e-6), missing CDR3, stop codons, out-of-frame junctions, or ambiguous translated residues were removed. V3J clonotypes were defined as sequences sharing an identical inferred V gene, J gene, and CDR3 amino acid sequence. The percentage overlap between two repertoires was calculated by dividing the number of shared unique clonotypes by the size of the smaller repertoire. Three approaches were used to assess repertoire richness: RTK rarefaction, the Chao1 estimator, and Recon v2.1 estimates of unobserved clonotypes. For all TCRbeta clonotypes obtained by the gDNA method from several donors, generation probabilities were computed with OLGA. The immuneACCESS repertoire file appears here via TCRdb, limited to in-frame rearrangements. These files lack a portion of the clones; in checked studies, under half of the deficit traces to unresolved V genes, and the cause of the others is not known. D and trimming were read from the DNA, whereas the V and J calls and clone size are those reported in that table. Within this sample are 1 million to 1.3 million clones, with around 78% of them counted one time only. Around 0.61% of the sample rests with the top ten.

Inclusive of the bounding cysteine and phenylalanine, the CDR3 is 16 residues long. Here the CDR3 DNA is all that survives: 48 bases in frame from base 1. The germline V gene (reference sequence) sets CDR1 to LNHDA and CDR2 to SQIVND. The V and J ends are trimmed by 2 bases and 1 base, leaving 12 bases between them. Donors were healthy HIV-negative adults with no recently reported acute infections or vaccinations. Only Caucasian adults living in Nashville, Tennessee, USA were represented among the donors. Magnetic negative selection was used to enrich CD4+ T cells, after which naive cells were positively selected on CD45RA and the negative fraction became the memory subset. Blood was obtained by leukapheresis, after which PBMCs were separated by Ficoll-Histopaque density gradient centrifugation and cryopreserved in liquid nitrogen vapor phase. Analytical flow cytometry was used to check the purity and quantity of every magnetically sorted T cell population. Each sorted fraction had its genomic DNA isolated and then quantified by UV absorbance on a Nanodrop 2000c.

The chain is encoded by TRBV19 joined to TRBJ2-1; the D call could be TRBD1 or TRBD2, with each sharing 5 bases. The TCR comes from a young man in good health. Some clones in this sample may be carry-over from other donors' samples. Source material: memory CD4+ T cells from PBMCs. The cell subset or site tag for this specimen amounts to: CD45RA-negative fraction. The CDR3 loop reads CASSIPGTESYNEQFF. In nucleotide form, the sequence is TGTGCCAGTAGTATACCCGGGACCGAGTCCTACAATGAGCAGTTCTTC.